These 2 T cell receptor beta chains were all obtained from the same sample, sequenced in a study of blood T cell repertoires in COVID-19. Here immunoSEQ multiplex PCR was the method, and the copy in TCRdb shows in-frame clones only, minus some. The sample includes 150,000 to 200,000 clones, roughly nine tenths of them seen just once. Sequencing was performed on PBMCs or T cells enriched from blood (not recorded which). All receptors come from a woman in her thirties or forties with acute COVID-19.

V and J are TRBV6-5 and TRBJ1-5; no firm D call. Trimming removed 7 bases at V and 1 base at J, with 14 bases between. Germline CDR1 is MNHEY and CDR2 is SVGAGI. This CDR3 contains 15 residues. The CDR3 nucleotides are TGTGCCAGCACCTATGGGCAGCTAAGCAATCAGCCCCAGCATTTT. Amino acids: CASTYGQLSNQPQHF.

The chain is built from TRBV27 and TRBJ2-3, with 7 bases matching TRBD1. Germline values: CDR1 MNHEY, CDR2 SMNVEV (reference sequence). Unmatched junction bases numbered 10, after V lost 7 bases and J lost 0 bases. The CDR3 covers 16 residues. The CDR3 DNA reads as TGTGCCAGCACCCCAGGGACAGTCTTTAGCACAGATACGCAGTATTTT. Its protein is CASTPGTVFSTDTQYF.